This T cell receptor beta chain was recorded in a study of blood T cell repertoires in COVID-19 (dated by TCRdb to 2020 to 2021). The study in broad terms: Samples from collaborators originated in the United States, Italy and Spain and spanned both the acute and convalescent phases of COVID-19. The prospective study material was composed of cDNA or gDNA derived from T cells, B-cell-depleted T cells, or PBMCs. Deeply sampled blood TCRbeta repertoires from subjects exposed to, actively infected with, or recovered from COVID-19 were included in the dataset. The repertoires were released in a freely available public database meant as a resource for research on the immune response to SARS-CoV-2. The samples were drawn from two sources: the first 160 participants of the ongoing ImmuneRACE study, and 1,000 to 1,500 subjects contributed by 6 global collaborators. The sample metadata nearly always contained a de-identified subject ID, COVID-19 status, age in years and sex. Where HLA class I and class II types were available, the types were taken from metadata supplied by the sample provider, not from assay-based typing.

TCRbeta CDR3 regions were amplified from genomic DNA by means of the immunoSEQ Assay, a bias-controlled multiplex PCR. In the original analysis: Nucleated cell counts per sample were estimated from amplification of reference gene primers within the assay. To quantify the absolute abundance of each unique TCRbeta CDR3 rearrangement, sequence reads were collapsed and filtered. Productive Simpson clonality was computed per sample as the square root of Simpson's diversity index over productive rearrangements. The source is immuneACCESS, and TCRdb retained only in-frame sequences with V and J called. Part of the clones is not carried over; for the studies checked, unresolved V genes explain less than half of this, and the remainder is unexplained. D and trimming were read from the DNA, whereas the V and J calls and clone size are those reported in that table. This sample comprises tens of thousands of clones, about 88% of them detected only once. The ten largest clones add up to approximately 5.1% of the sample.

This clone turned up a few times. It lacks a known antigen. No per-base quality is available; no much larger clone lies one base away. There are 13 amino acids in the CDR3, from cysteine to phenylalanine inclusive. Just the 39-base CDR3 DNA is kept, in frame starting at base 1. At the junction V is shortened by 3 bases and J by 6 bases; bases outside the gene matches: 4. CDR1 SGHVS and CDR2 FNYEAQ were looked up in the germline V gene. Each collaborating institution followed its own protocols to collect whole blood in K2EDTA tubes. For TCRbeta analysis, collaborator samples were shipped as frozen whole blood, as isolated PBMCs, or as DNA extracted from either sample type. What the work shows at the level of the full study, not this receptor alone: Clinical and demographic metadata were provided uncurated, with the amount varying by source and participant.

Recombination linked TRBV7-6 to TRBJ2-7; TRBD1 aligns with 8 central bases. The sequenced sample consisted of peripheral blood. The sequence was collected from a human donor in a cohort sampled during active COVID-19. This receptor has the CDR3 CASSLGTGSEQYF. The sequenced DNA is TGTGCCAGCAGCTTGGGGACAGGCAGCGAGCAGTACTTC. The reference TRBV7-6 and TRBJ2-7 proteins fill in what lies around the CDR3, so the full variable domain reads GAGVSQSPRYKVTKRGQDVALRCDPISGHVSLYWYRQALGQGPEFLTYFNYEAQQDKSGLPNDRFSAERPEGSISTLTIQRTEQRDSAMYRCASSLGTGSEQYFGPGTRLTVT.